These 31 T cell receptor beta chains were sequenced from one sample in a study of blood T cell repertoires in COVID-19. Generated by immunoSEQ multiplex PCR, the TCRdb table keeps only in-frame clones and is missing some. Among 250,000 to 300,000 clones listed, roughly 90% were seen once. Sequencing was carried out using peripheral blood. All receptors derive from a woman in her twenties or thirties with COVID-19, enrolled during active disease.

This chain links TRBV9 with TRBJ1-2, with 8 bases aligning to TRBD1. Per the germline V gene, CDR1 is SGDLS and CDR2 is YYNGEE. The CDR3 sequence is 15 residues long. The trim removed 2 bases at V and 3 bases at J, leaving 6 bases unmatched. The CDR3 protein is CASSVTGAIDYGYTF. CDR3 bases: TGTGCCAGCAGCGTGACAGGGGCGATTGACTATGGCTACACCTTC.

The chain couples TRBV29-1 to TRBJ1-2, with D possibly being TRBD1 (5 bases). This CDR3 has 13 amino acids. Deletions cut 0 bases from V and 3 bases from J, with 8 bases between. Per the germline V gene, CDR1 is SQVTM and CDR2 is ANQGSEA. The CDR3 DNA reads as TGCAGCGTTGAAGACAGGGAGGACTATGGCTACACCTTC. Its protein product is CSVEDREDYGYTF.

This clone occurred a few times. The CDR3 nucleotides are TGTGCCAGCAGCTTAGTCGTCGGACAGGGGGCGGAAGGCTACACCTTC. Amino acids: CASSLVVGQGAEGYTF. The chain joins TRBV11-2 to TRBJ1-2; 11 bases map to TRBD1. This CDR3 comprises 16 residues. CDR1 SGHAT and CDR2 FQNNGV come from the germline V gene. The junction had 9 bases not matched to a gene; V was cut back by 1 base and J by 8 bases.

The rearrangement uses TRBV18 and TRBJ1-5; D perhaps matches TRBD1 (5 bases). The CDR3 consists of 16 residues. Germline CDR1 KGHSH, CDR2 LQKENI. V lost 0 bases to trimming and J lost 0 bases, with 9 bases between them. The CDR3 DNA sequence: TGTGCCAGCTCACCACCAGGGGTAAATAGCAATCAGCCCCAGCATTTT. Its translation is CASSPPGVNSNQPQHF.

The J gene is TRBJ1-6, the V gene TRBV6-5; D is unclear. The V gene's germline CDR1 is MNHEY and CDR2 SVGAGI. Trimming shortened V by 2 bases and J by 2 bases, and 7 bases separated the two germline ends. The CDR3 covers 15 residues. CDR3 sequence reads: CASSYASTYNSPLHF. For the CDR3, the DNA is TGTGCCAGCAGTTACGCGTCAACCTATAATTCACCCCTCCACTTT.

The chain combines TRBV5-1 with TRBJ1-1, with D unresolved. Germline V gene lookup returns CDR1 SGHRS and CDR2 YFSETQ. V lost 5 bases and J lost 5, with 13 bases in between. CDR3 length: 13 residues. This CDR3 reads CASREGTLTEAFF. In DNA, the CDR3 is TGCGCCAGCAGAGAGGGAACCCTTACTGAAGCTTTCTTT.

This chain joins TRBV30 and TRBJ1-1; D is ambiguous. Per germline, CDR1 GTSNPN and CDR2 SVGIG (reference sequence). This CDR3 spans 14 amino acids. V lost 1 base to trimming and J lost 3 bases, with 12 bases between them. The CDR3 sequence is CAWSDMPPHTEAFF. CDR3 nucleotides: TGTGCCTGGAGTGACATGCCACCTCACACTGAAGCTTTCTTT.

There are a few counts of this clone. This CDR3 is CASSTTGGWIGYTF. DNA for the CDR3: TGTGCCAGCAGTACAACAGGGGGCTGGATTGGCTACACCTTC. The gene calls are TRBV2 and TRBJ1-2; the match to TRBD1 covers 9 bases. The V segment lost 5 bases and the J segment 7 bases; nucleotides outside the gene matches: 8. This CDR3 spans 14 amino acids. CDR1 SNHLY and CDR2 FYNNEI come from the germline V gene.

The chain uses TRBV11-3 and TRBJ1-1; a weak D match, TRBD1 (6 bases). The CDR3 extends over 16 amino acids. Trimming cost V 5 bases and J 4 bases, with 20 bases left between them. Germline CDR1 SGHNT, CDR2 YENEEA. CDR3 loop: CASSHPFQGIGTEAFF. DNA of the CDR3: TGTGCCAGCAGCCACCCGTTCCAGGGGATCGGCACTGAAGCTTTCTTT.

The chain is built from TRBV6-6 and TRBJ2-1, with 8 nucleotides matching TRBD2. Per germline, CDR1 MNHNY and CDR2 SVGAGI (reference sequence). The CDR3 is made up of 16 amino acids. After removal of 6 bases from V and 5 bases from J, the junction contained 12 bases not matched to a gene. CDR3 sequence reads: CASSTTRTSRNNEQFF. CDR3 in DNA: TGTGCCAGCAGCACCACCAGGACTAGCCGCAACAATGAGCAGTTCTTC.

This clone was recorded only once. This rearrangement joins TRBV5-1 to TRBJ2-1; TRBD2 aligns across 9 bases. Germline V gene sequence: CDR1 SGHRS, CDR2 YFSETQ. This CDR3 has 16 residues. J lost 0 bases, V lost 4 bases, and 5 bases had no gene match. The CDR3 loop reads CASSGLAGASYNEQFF. In DNA form, the CDR3 reads TGCGCCAGCAGCGGATTAGCGGGGGCCTCCTACAATGAGCAGTTCTTC. Combining the CDR3 with reference TRBV5-1 and TRBJ2-1 gives the whole variable domain KAGVTQTPRYLIKTRGQQVTLSCSPISGHRSVSWYQQTPGQGLQFLFEYFSETQRNKGNFPGRFSGRQFSNSRSEMNVSTLELGDSALYLCASSGLAGASYNEQFFGPGTRLTVL.

The chain uses TRBV4-2 and TRBJ2-6, with D possibly matching TRBD1 (5 bases). The germline gives CDR1 LGHNA, CDR2 YNFKEQ. V was trimmed by 4 bases and J by 8 bases, leaving 21 bases between them. The CDR3 contains 17 residues. This CDR3 reads CASSLNYLGAESNVLTF. The CDR3 DNA sequence: TGTGCCAGCAGCCTAAATTATCTTGGGGCGGAGTCCAACGTCCTGACTTTC.

As concerns this clone: Other DNA sequences in this specimen translate into the identical CDR3. The CDR3 nucleotides read TGTGCCAGCAGCGTTGGACAGGGAGGAGGAAACACCATATATTTT. Its translation is CASSVGQGGGNTIYF. The genes are TRBV9 and TRBJ1-3; 8 positions agree with TRBD1. The CDR3 extends over 15 amino acids. V shed 2 bases, J shed 4 bases, and the junction held 5 bases outside the gene matches. From germline, CDR1 is SGDLS and CDR2 YYNGEE.

The V and J genes are TRBV28 and TRBJ2-1; no clear D. The CDR3 is 14 residues long. Germline CDR1 reads MDHEN; CDR2 reads SYDVKM. The ends were cut back, 5 bases at V and 2 bases at J, with 10 bases in the middle. CDR3 region: CASSPRRAYNEQFF. The CDR3 bases are TGTGCCAGCAGTCCCCGACGGGCCTACAATGAGCAGTTCTTC.

The chain couples TRBV11-2 to TRBJ1-3; no clear D gene. The CDR3 has 12 residues. Germline V lookup: CDR1 SGHAT, CDR2 FQNNGV. V lost 5 bases and J lost 4, with 6 bases in between. The CDR3 coding sequence is TGTGCCAGCAGCATCATGGGAAACACCATATATTTT. Its translation: CASSIMGNTIYF.

A single count supports this clone. This chain joins TRBV6-5 and TRBJ1-2; D may be TRBD1 (5 bases). Trimming removed 8 bases at V and 0 bases at J, with 7 bases between. Germline values: CDR1 MNHEY, CDR2 SVGAGI. CDR3 size: 12 residues. The CDR3 is CASRQSNYGYTF. The CDR3 DNA is TGTGCCAGCCGACAGTCTAACTATGGCTACACCTTC.

The V and J genes are TRBV7-6 and TRBJ1-4; D perhaps matches TRBD1 (5 bases). Trimming shortened V by 1 base and J by 0 bases, and 9 bases separated the two germline ends. This CDR3 region has 16 residues. Germline V CDR1 and CDR2: SGHVS, FNYEAQ. CDR3 sequence reads: CASSLGGLATNEKLFF. CDR3 nucleotide sequence: TGTGCCAGCAGCTTAGGGGGACTTGCAACTAATGAAAAACTGTTTTTT.

The CDR3 spells CASRRTGAANYGYTF. As DNA, the CDR3 is TGTGCCAGCAGAAGAACAGGGGCGGCAAACTATGGCTACACCTTC. The V call is TRBV5-5, the J call TRBJ1-2, with 7 bases identical to TRBD1. The V and J ends lost 5 bases and 2 bases, in that order; junction bases with no gene match: 9. This CDR3 is built from 15 residues. Per germline, CDR1 SGHKS and CDR2 YYEKEE (reference sequence). Filled out from reference TRBV5-5 and TRBJ1-2, the complete variable domain reads DAGVTQSPTHLIKTRGQQVTLRCSPISGHKSVSWYQQVLGQGPQFIFQYYEKEERGRGNFPDRFSARQFPNYSSELNVNALLLGDSALYLCASRRTGAANYGYTFGSGTRLTVV.

For this clone: Other DNA sequences within the sample encode an identical CDR3. V usage is TRBV19 and J usage is TRBJ1-1; 7 bases agree with TRBD1. Germline V CDR1 and CDR2: LNHDA, SQIVND (reference sequence). The trim removed 3 bases at V and 1 base at J, leaving 2 bases unmatched. There are 14 residues in the CDR3. The CDR3 spells CASSINRGNTEAFF. The CDR3 region has the DNA TGTGCCAGTAGTATCAACAGGGGGAACACTGAAGCTTTCTTT.

The chain joins TRBV19 to TRBJ1-5; TRBD1 agrees at 10 bases. The CDR3 is made up of 12 amino acids. Germline assignment: CDR1 LNHDA and CDR2 SQIVND (reference sequence). With 8 bases clipped from V and 6 bases from J, the junction kept 1 base outside the gene matches. The CDR3 nucleotides are TGTGCCAGTGGGACAGGGGTTCAGCCCCAGCATTTT. Its translation: CASGTGVQPQHF. The full variable domain, its missing parts supplied by reference TRBV19 and TRBJ1-5, is DGGITQSPKYLFRKEGQNVTLSCEQNLNHDAMYWYRQDPGQGLRLIYYSQIVNDFQKGDIAEGYSVSREKKESFPLTVTSAQKNPTAFYLCASGTGVQPQHFGDGTRLSIL.

The chain uses TRBV4-1 and TRBJ1-1; perhaps TRBD1 as D (5 bases). The CDR3 has 14 residues. Trimming pared 3 bases from V and 4 bases from J, leaving 12 bases between. CDR1 and CDR2 (germline): MGHRA, YSYEKL. This CDR3 reads CASSQDNFGTEAFF. DNA for the CDR3: TGCGCCAGCAGCCAGGACAATTTTGGCACTGAAGCTTTCTTT.

DNA of the CDR3: TGTGCCAGTTCGCTTCTTACAGGGCCCGCGGACGAGCAGTACTTC. Translating gives CASSLLTGPADEQYF. V is TRBV19 and J is TRBJ2-7; a weak D match, TRBD1 (6 bases). Trimming pared 8 bases from V and 5 bases from J, leaving 22 bases between. Germline CDR1 is LNHDA and CDR2 is SQIVND (reference sequence). The CDR3 extends over 15 amino acids. The entire variable domain, with the rest obtained from reference TRBV19 and TRBJ2-7, is as follows: DGGITQSPKYLFRKEGQNVTLSCEQNLNHDAMYWYRQDPGQGLRLIYYSQIVNDFQKGDIAEGYSVSREKKESFPLTVTSAQKNPTAFYLCASSLLTGPADEQYFGPGTRLTVT.

V is TRBV6-5 and J is TRBJ1-6; the D gene is possibly TRBD1 (6 bases). With 4 bases removed from V and 0 bases from J, the gap between germline ends came to 10 bases. Germline V gene lookup returns CDR1 MNHEY and CDR2 SVGAGI. The CDR3 runs to 16 residues. CDR3 in amino acids: CASSSTGSSYNSPLHF. For the CDR3, the DNA is TGTGCCAGCAGTTCAACAGGGAGCTCCTATAATTCACCCCTCCACTTT.

The rearrangement links TRBV5-6 to TRBJ1-1; weak D call: TRBD1 (6 bases). V was clipped by 5 bases and J by 7 bases, with 24 bases between them. This CDR3 has 16 residues. Germline CDR1 SGHDT, CDR2 YYEEEE. CDR3 amino acids: CASSYDTGGLSVEAFF. The CDR3 DNA follows: TGTGCCAGCAGTTACGACACCGGGGGGCTTTCTGTTGAAGCTTTCTTT.

The chain carries TRBV6-6 and TRBJ1-5; D unclear. The CDR3 contains 16 residues. Germline lookup yields CDR1 MNHNY and CDR2 SVGAGI (reference sequence). Between the trimmed V and J ends, which lost 2 bases and 3 bases, there was a span of 14 bases. This CDR3 is CASSYPTSGFNQPQHF. CDR3 sequence (DNA): TGTGCCAGCAGTTACCCTACCTCGGGATTCAATCAGCCCCAGCATTTT.

This clone was seen more than once but under ten times. The genes are TRBV10-1 and TRBJ2-7; the match to TRBD1 covers 10 bases. With V trimmed by 8 bases and J by 3 bases, 4 bases remained unmatched. Germline lookup yields CDR1 WNHNN and CDR2 SYGVQD (reference sequence). The CDR3 length is 13 residues. The CDR3 reads CASGTGEGYEQYF. CDR3 in DNA: TGCGCCAGCGGGACAGGGGAAGGCTACGAGCAGTACTTC.

The V call is TRBV7-8, the J call TRBJ1-1; TRBD1 agrees at 7 bases. The CDR3 runs to 15 residues. Germline values: CDR1 SGHVS, CDR2 FQNEAQ. The V segment lost 5 bases and the J segment 1 base; nucleotides outside the gene matches: 7. The CDR3 loop reads CASSTWDSRNTEAFF. The CDR3 coding sequence is TGTGCCAGCAGCACCTGGGACAGTAGGAACACTGAAGCTTTCTTT.

The V gene is TRBV28, the J gene TRBJ2-7; maybe TRBD2 (7 bases). Germline V gene sequence: CDR1 MDHEN, CDR2 SYDVKM. The CDR3 loop spans 14 amino acids. The V gene lost 4 bases and the J gene lost 3 bases, with 13 bases spanning the gap. The CDR3 nucleotides are TGTGCCAGCAGTTGGAGGGGGGGGCTCTACGAGCAGTACTTC. Protein sequence: CASSWRGGLYEQYF.

This clone came up once. The chain combines TRBV18 with TRBJ1-4, with D possibly being TRBD1 (5 bases). CDR3 size: 17 residues. Between the trimmed V and J ends, which lost 4 bases and 5 bases, there was a span of 20 bases. The germline CDR1 and CDR2 sequences are KGHSH and LQKENI. CDR3 DNA sequence: TGTGCCAGCTCACTAAGGGGTGGTACAGCCCTCAATGAAAAACTGTTTTTT. Amino acid sequence: CASSLRGGTALNEKLFF. Using reference TRBV18 and TRBJ1-4 for the parts outside the CDR3, the full variable domain is NAGVMQNPRHLVRRRGQEARLRCSPMKGHSHVYWYRQLPEEGLKFMVYLQKENIIDESGMPKERFSAEFPKEGPSILRIQQVVRGDSAAYFCASSLRGGTALNEKLFFGSGTQLSVL.

This chain joins TRBV4-2 and TRBJ2-7, with 12 bases fitting TRBD2. The CDR3 consists of 14 residues. Trimming at V came to 4 bases and at J to 9 bases, leaving 7 bases not matched to a gene. Per the germline V gene, CDR1 is LGHNA and CDR2 is YNFKEQ. Written as DNA, the CDR3 is TGTGCCAGCAGCCTGACTAGCGGGGGTAGCGGGCAGTACTTC. Its translation: CASSLTSGGSGQYF.

This clone has just a few counts. The chain couples TRBV7-2 to TRBJ2-3, with 8 bases aligning to TRBD2. There are 17 residues in the CDR3. V lost 1 base to trimming and J lost 1 base; unmatched junction nucleotides: 7. Germline V gives CDR1 SGHTA, CDR2 FQGNSA. CDR3 DNA sequence: TGTGCCAGCAGCTTAGGGTGGGCGGGACTAGGCACAGATACGCAGTATTTT. It translates to CASSLGWAGLGTDTQYF.